This entry lists 11 T cell receptor beta chains sequenced from one sample in a study of graft-versus-host responses after intestinal transplantation (dated by TCRdb to about 2021). The method behind the library was the immunoSEQ multiplex PCR assay. As stored in TCRdb, this immuneACCESS dataset retains in-frame rearrangements with V and J assigned. A fraction of the clones does not appear; measured against another copy, unresolved V genes explain less than half of the discrepancy, and the remainder lacks a known reason. Within this sample are 40,000 or so clones, with roughly nine tenths of them counted one time only. The ten largest clones take up 7.1% of the sample. Here the sequenced sample was PBMCs, taken less than 280 days after transplant. These receptors were obtained from a human patient who received an intestinal transplant, so some T cells may come from the graft donor.

The gene calls are TRBV29-1 and TRBJ1-1; D is perhaps TRBD1 (5 bases). Between the trimmed V and J ends, which lost 0 bases and 7 bases, there was a span of 18 bases. CDR1 is SQVTM and CDR2 is ANQGSEA in the germline V gene. The CDR3 is made up of 15 amino acids. The CDR3 here is CSVEDPKRRGREAFF. As DNA, the CDR3 is TGCAGCGTTGAAGATCCCAAGAGGAGGGGACGTGAAGCTTTCTTT.

The CDR3 DNA reads as TGTGCCAGCAGCTTCGAGTCCGCGGGGACGTCTGGGGCCAACGTCCTGACTTTC. Protein product: CASSFESAGTSGANVLTF. The V and J genes are TRBV13 and TRBJ2-6; possible D gene TRBD2, 6 bases. The V end was cut by 3 bases, the J end by 1 base, with 16 bases between. Germline assignment: CDR1 PRHDT and CDR2 FYEKMQ (reference sequence). CDR3 length: 18 amino acids.

This chain uses TRBV7-9 with TRBJ1-1, with D possibly matching TRBD1 (6 bases). Trimming removed 4 bases at V and 8 bases at J, with 17 bases between. Germline loops: CDR1 SEHNR, CDR2 FQNEAQ (reference sequence). The CDR3 loop spans 14 amino acids. In DNA form, the CDR3 reads TGTGCCAGCAGCTCACGGACAGCCTCCTTAGAAGCTTTCTTT. This translates into CASSSRTASLEAFF.

This clone came up a few times. The chain is built from TRBV29-1 and TRBJ1-1, with 8 bases identical to TRBD1. Losses at the gene ends were 2 bases for V and 4 bases for J; bases not matched to a gene: 0. The germline CDR1 and CDR2 sequences are SQVTM and ANQGSEA. CDR3 length equals 12 residues. The CDR3 here is CSVEQGATEAFF. DNA for the CDR3: TGCAGCGTTGAACAGGGGGCCACTGAAGCTTTCTTT.

The chain carries TRBV27 and TRBJ2-7; TRBD1 aligns across 7 bases. The CDR3 consists of 15 residues. Trimming removed 4 bases from V and 1 base from J; junction bases left unmatched: 7. Per the germline V gene, CDR1 is MNHEY and CDR2 is SMNVEV (reference sequence). This chain's CDR3 is CASSYVAGGSYEQYF. In nucleotides, the CDR3 is TGTGCCAGCAGTTATGTGGCAGGGGGTTCCTACGAGCAGTACTTC.

A word on this clone: At one boundary the junction diverges from the germline segment, which might be a read error. The sample carries other DNA sequences with the same CDR3. The chain recombines TRBV20-1 with TRBJ2-1; D unresolved. Germline V CDR1 and CDR2: DFQATT, SNEGSKA (reference sequence). The CDR3 totals 10 residues. Written as DNA, the CDR3 is TGCAGCGCTACCCACAATGAGCAGTTCTTC. Translation: CSATHNEQFF.

The chain combines TRBV5-1 with TRBJ1-2; D possibly corresponds to TRBD1 (5 bases). Germline values: CDR1 SGHRS, CDR2 YFSETQ. V was trimmed by 4 bases and J by 9 bases, leaving 19 bases between them. CDR3 length equals 14 residues. CDR3 DNA sequence: TGCGCCAGCAGCGTGTCCCCCCCGGGGGGGAGCTACACCTTC. Amino acid sequence: CASSVSPPGGSYTF.

The rearrangement uses TRBV28 and TRBJ1-5; a weak D match, TRBD1 (6 bases). Per germline, CDR1 MDHEN and CDR2 SYDVKM. Trimming left V 5 bases short and J 7 bases short, with 9 bases between. CDR3 length: 12 residues. The DNA for the CDR3 is TGTGCCAGCAGTGAACAGGGACAGCCCCAGCATTTT. The encoded protein is CASSEQGQPQHF.

V gene TRBV12-5 combines with J gene TRBJ2-1, with a weak D call TRBD2 (5 bases). Trimming stripped 0 bases from V and 5 bases from J, with 17 bases between. The CDR3 is 17 residues long. Per the germline V gene, CDR1 is LGHNT and CDR2 is FRNRAP. Written as DNA, the CDR3 is TGTGCTAGTGGTTTGGTAGTATCGAGGGCGCACGACAATGAGCAGTTCTTC. Residues: CASGLVVSRAHDNEQFF.

The J gene is TRBJ2-1, the V gene TRBV29-1, with unresolved D. Germline lookup yields CDR1 SQVTM and CDR2 ANQGSEA. This CDR3 is 12 amino acids long. Trimming stripped 3 bases from V and 6 bases from J, with 9 bases between. The CDR3 region is CSVEFSGNEQFF. As DNA, the CDR3 is TGCAGCGTTGAGTTTAGTGGCAATGAGCAGTTCTTC.

The chain employs TRBV6-5 and TRBJ1-6; D remains ambiguous. Trimming removed 2 bases from V and 2 bases from J, with 7 bases in between. Germline CDR1 reads MNHEY; CDR2 reads SVGAGI. CDR3 size: 15 residues. The CDR3 sequence: CASSYGRAYNSPLHF. In nucleotides, the CDR3 is TGTGCCAGCAGTTACGGGAGGGCCTATAATTCACCCCTCCACTTT.